This T cell receptor beta chain comes out of a study of graft-versus-host responses after intestinal transplantation. Study-level information: All recipients got anti-thymocyte globulin induction, then tacrolimus and steroids for about 3 years. Study findings and constraints: Among recipient marrow samples, GvH clones were found; some appeared first in ileum or blood.

The germline V and J ends were trimmed by 4 bases and 0 bases, with 9 bases remaining between them. CDR3 length: 14 residues. CDR1 is SGHAT, CDR2 FQDESV, per germline (reference sequence). Turning to this clone: Its antigen remains unknown.

Only in-frame clones appear in the TCRdb table, and some are missing; sequencing was by immunoSEQ multiplex PCR. The sample carries 30,000 or so clones, about 80% recorded once. The material sequenced was unstimulated CD8+ T cells sorted from spleen or lymph node cells, taken before intestinal transplant. The source is a human donor who received an intestinal transplant. The V and J genes are TRBV11-1 and TRBJ1-1; D gene unclear. CDR3 protein: CASSWATVNTEAFF. The CDR3 nucleotides are TGTGCCAGCAGCTGGGCCACCGTGAACACTGAAGCTTTCTTT.